This TCR beta chain is from a study of blood T cell repertoires in COVID-19. Study background: Sites across the United States, Italy and Spain contributed samples from acute and convalescent COVID-19. The cDNA or gDNA used as material had been derived from T cells, B-cell-depleted T cells, or PBMCs.

As handled by the study authors: Quantification of nucleated cells was approximated via reference gene primer amplification. Sequencing was performed with immunoSEQ multiplex PCR; in TCRdb, only in-frame clones are kept and a portion is missing. V and J calls and clone size are copied from that table; D and trimming were computed from the DNA. This table holds approximately 140,000 clones, about four fifths found once. CDR1 is LGHDT and CDR2 is YNNKEL in the germline V gene (reference sequence). The CDR3 extends over 15 amino acids. With 1 base removed from V and 2 bases from J, the gap between germline ends came to 6 bases.

What was sequenced was peripheral blood. The receptor's source is a human donor in a cohort sampled during active COVID-19. The chain recombines TRBV3-1 (or the pseudogene TRBV3-2) with TRBJ1-6; D not certain. The CDR3 DNA reads as TGTGCCAGCAGCCAAGGGGCAGCCTATAATTCACCCCTCCACTTT. Translating it yields CASSQGAAYNSPLHF.